This is a list of T cell receptor beta chains from one sample in a study of PD-1 and CTLA-4 blockade in melanoma. Sequencing used immunoSEQ multiplex PCR; TCRdb keeps in-frame clones, though not all of them. The table has about 31,000 clones, less than 95% seen once. The source was CD8+ T cells from peripheral blood, collected from a patient given anti-PD-1 treatment. The source is a human donor with melanoma. The CDR3 runs from the conserved cysteine through the conserved F or W. The D gene is left open where the match is weak. A clone size is listed for some rows: how often the clone was seen (once, few, many), or a class if it is expanded.

TRBV30	-	-	TRBJ1-1	CAWNFLGQGGYTEAFF	TGTGCCTGGAATTTTCTAGGACAAGGAGGTTACACTGAAGCTTTCTTT
TRBV6-5	-	TRBD1	TRBJ1-5	CASSPDREGNQPQHF	TGTGCCAGCAGCCCCGACAGGGAAGGCAATCAGCCCCAGCATTTT
TRBV24-1	-	-	TRBJ2-2	CATSDFHSDERSSGELFF	TGTGCCACCAGTGATTTCCACTCAGACGAGAGGTCGTCCGGGGAGCTGTTTTTT
TRBV7-2	-	TRBD1	TRBJ2-3	CASSSTGTGFPDTQYF	TGTGCCAGCAGCTCCACCGGGACAGGGTTCCCAGATACGCAGTATTTT
TRBV6-6	-	-	TRBJ1-5	CASSYPAPTGQPQHF	TGTGCCAGCAGTTACCCTGCACCAACGGGTCAGCCCCAGCATTTT
TRBV12-3/TRBV12-4	-	-	TRBJ1-1	CASSTAGTQAFF	TGTGCCAGCAGCACCGCGGGAACTCAAGCTTTCTTT
TRBV29-1	-	TRBD2	TRBJ2-5	CSVVGVGSGREGETQYF	TGCAGCGTTGTGGGGGTAGGGAGCGGGAGAGAAGGAGAGACCCAGTACTTC
TRBV2	-	-	TRBJ1-1	CASIGLNTEAFF	TGTGCCAGCATAGGGCTAAACACTGAAGCTTTCTTT
TRBV11-3	-	-	TRBJ2-2	CASSSRRMNTGELFF	TGTGCCAGCAGCTCTCGGCGAATGAACACCGGGGAGCTGTTTTTT
TRBV5-6	-	-	TRBJ2-2	CASSGDPRHFGELFF	TGTGCCAGCAGCGGGGATCCGAGGCACTTCGGGGAGCTGTTTTTT
TRBV5-1	-	-	TRBJ2-7	CASSTDPYEQYF	TGCGCCAGCAGCACGGACCCCTACGAGCAGTACTTC
TRBV7-9	-	TRBD2	TRBJ2-1	CASSSARTSGYNEQFF	TGTGCCAGCAGCTCCGCACGGACTAGCGGATACAATGAGCAGTTCTTC
TRBV12-3/TRBV12-4	-	-	TRBJ2-5	CASSGAQSETQYF	TGTGCCAGCAGTGGAGCGCAATCGGAGACCCAGTACTTC
TRBV10-2	-	-	TRBJ2-7	CASSDQGLSDEQYF	TGCGCCAGCAGTGATCAGGGGTTGAGCGACGAGCAGTACTTC
TRBV6-4	-	-	TRBJ2-5	CASSDTYQETQYF	TGTGCCAGCAGTGACACGTACCAAGAGACCCAGTACTTC
TRBV7-6	-	-	TRBJ1-1	CASSFQQGSRTEAFF	TGTGCCAGCAGCTTTCAACAGGGCTCGAGAACTGAAGCTTTCTTT
TRBV30	-	-	TRBJ1-1	CAWSEPGPVNTEAFF	TGTGCCTGGAGTGAACCGGGACCCGTGAACACTGAAGCTTTCTTT
TRBV27	-	TRBD1	TRBJ2-3	CASSSRQGWSTDTQYF	TGTGCCAGCAGTTCTCGACAGGGATGGAGCACAGATACGCAGTATTTT
TRBV19	-	-	TRBJ1-1	CASSSENTEAFF	TGTGCCAGTAGCTCGGAGAACACTGAAGCTTTCTTT
TRBV18	-	-	TRBJ2-6	CASSPPTGSGANVLTF	TGTGCCAGCTCACCACCGACAGGCTCTGGGGCCAACGTCCTGACTTTC
TRBV24-1	-	-	TRBJ1-2	CATSGEYGYTF	TGTGCCACCAGCGGAGAGTATGGCTACACCTTC
TRBV5-1	-	-	TRBJ2-7	CASSNGQFHEQYF	TGCGCCAGCAGCAACGGACAGTTCCACGAGCAGTACTTC
TRBV7-9	-	-	TRBJ2-7	CASSLAGVSYEQYF	TGTGCCAGCAGCCTAGCAGGGGTCTCCTACGAGCAGTACTTC
TRBV15	-	-	TRBJ1-2	CATSRSRTDYYGYTF	TGTGCCACCAGCCGCTCCCGGACGGATTACTATGGCTACACCTTC
TRBV27	once	-	TRBJ1-1	CASSSGTALGTEAFF	TGTGCCAGCAGTTCCGGGACCGCCCTGGGCACTGAAGCTTTCTTT
TRBV29-1	-	TRBD2	TRBJ2-1	CSVPRTSGGVSYNEQFF	TGCAGCGTTCCAAGGACTAGCGGGGGGGTATCCTACAATGAGCAGTTCTTC
TRBV9	-	-	TRBJ1-3	CASSVGTAGNTIYF	TGTGCCAGCAGCGTAGGGACAGCGGGAAACACCATATATTTT
TRBV19	-	-	TRBJ1-3	CASSIGISGNTIYF	TGTGCCAGTAGTATCGGGATCTCTGGAAACACCATATATTTT
TRBV25-1	-	-	TRBJ1-1	CASSGTEAFF	TGTGCCAGCAGTGGAACTGAAGCTTTCTTT
TRBV5-4	-	-	TRBJ2-5	CASSRRDGQETQYF	TGTGCCAGCAGCCGACGGGACGGCCAAGAGACCCAGTACTTC
TRBV27	-	TRBD1	TRBJ1-2	CASRIQGTYGYTF	TGTGCCAGCCGCATACAGGGGACCTATGGCTACACCTTC
TRBV27	-	TRBD1	TRBJ2-3	CASSSGTGVTDTQYF	TGTGCCAGCAGTTCCGGGACAGGGGTTACAGATACGCAGTATTTT
TRBV2	-	-	TRBJ2-2	CASSAPGAGELFF	TGTGCCAGCAGCGCTCCCGGGGCCGGGGAGCTGTTTTTT
TRBV6-5	-	-	TRBJ2-7	CASSPSASYEQYF	TGTGCCAGCAGTCCGTCTGCCTCCTACGAGCAGTACTTC
TRBV5-6	large	TRBD2	TRBJ2-2	CASSPREAVTGELFF	TGTGCCAGCAGCCCACGGGAGGCAGTCACCGGGGAGCTGTTTTTT
TRBV6-5	-	-	TRBJ2-7	CASSYGQAKPYEQYF	TGTGCCAGCAGTTACGGGCAGGCGAAACCCTACGAGCAGTACTTC
TRBV6-1	-	TRBD2	TRBJ2-3	CASSEGLAEYTDTQYF	TGTGCCAGCAGTGAAGGACTAGCTGAATACACAGATACGCAGTATTTT
TRBV4-2	-	TRBD2	TRBJ2-1	CASSQRLAAYNEQFF	TGTGCCAGCAGCCAAAGACTAGCGGCCTACAATGAGCAGTTCTTC
TRBV6-5	-	TRBD2	TRBJ2-1	CASSYSTSGIRDEQFF	TGTGCCAGCAGTTACTCGACTAGCGGGATAAGGGATGAGCAGTTCTTC
TRBV11-2	-	-	TRBJ2-7	CASSLESTSEQYF	TGTGCCAGCAGCTTAGAGTCAACCAGCGAGCAGTACTTC
TRBV15	-	TRBD2	TRBJ2-7	CATAQSAGGREQYF	TGTGCCACCGCCCAAAGTGCGGGAGGGCGAGAGCAGTACTTC
TRBV9	-	-	TRBJ1-1	CASSVVRGPEAFF	TGTGCCAGCAGCGTAGTGCGGGGACCTGAAGCTTTCTTT
TRBV4-1	-	TRBD1	TRBJ2-2	CASSQGQGASNTGELFF	TGCGCCAGCAGCCAGGGACAGGGGGCATCGAACACCGGGGAGCTGTTTTTT
TRBV28	-	-	TRBJ2-7	CASAGKSSYEQYF	TGTGCCAGCGCAGGGAAGAGCTCCTACGAGCAGTACTTC
TRBV24-1	-	-	TRBJ1-3	CATSDLQEFGNTIYF	TGTGCCACCAGTGATTTGCAGGAGTTTGGAAACACCATATATTTT
TRBV7-9	-	-	TRBJ1-1	CASSLGEEAFF	TGTGCCAGCAGCTTGGGAGAGGAAGCTTTCTTT
TRBV2	-	-	TRBJ2-2	CASSEEGPGELFF	TGTGCCAGCAGTGAAGAAGGACCCGGGGAGCTGTTTTTT
TRBV2	-	TRBD2	TRBJ2-7	CASSEGSGASSYEQYF	TGTGCCAGCAGTGAAGGTAGCGGGGCGAGCTCCTACGAGCAGTACTTC
TRBV6-6	-	-	TRBJ1-1	CASSKIGSEAFF	TGTGCCAGCTCGAAGATTGGGTCTGAAGCTTTCTTT
TRBV7-8	few	-	TRBJ1-5	CASSSHQGPSQPQHF	TGTGCCAGCAGCTCCCACCAGGGACCTTCACAGCCCCAGCATTTT
TRBV6-6	-	-	TRBJ1-1	CASSAGGHTEAFF	TGTGCCAGCAGTGCTGGGGGGCATACTGAAGCTTTCTTT